This T cell receptor beta chain is drawn from a study of T cell changes during pregnancy in multiple sclerosis. Sequencing used immunoSEQ multiplex PCR; TCRdb keeps in-frame clones, though not all of them. The table includes about 38,000 clones, around 89% detected once. The CDR3 is made up of 15 amino acids. Germline lookup yields CDR1 LNHDA and CDR2 SQIVND (reference sequence). Trimming took 4 bases from V and 2 from J, leaving 12 bases between them. The chain couples TRBV19 to TRBJ1-5; a weak D match, TRBD1 (6 bases). This clonotype originated in a female donor with multiple sclerosis, enrolled in a pregnancy study. The sequences come from CD4+ T cells from peripheral blood mononuclear cells, collected in the second trimester of pregnancy. The CDR3 DNA reads TGTGCCAGTAGTACTACAGGGATCCGCAATCAGCCCCAGCATTTT. Protein: CASSTTGIRNQPQHF.